This T cell receptor (beta chain) appears in the sequencing data of a study of cytomegalovirus exposure and HLA in healthy donors (dated by TCRdb to the late 2010s). With regard to the full study: The roughly 650 repertoires of the first cohort and the approximately 130 validation repertoires were produced on the same platform, according to a later analysis. The study was designed to test whether signatures of past pathogen exposure could be identified by cataloging public T cell receptors. Besides the first cohort of 550 to 750 subjects, a separate validation cohort made up of around 120 different subjects was used. To predict cytomegalovirus infection status, the study combined high-throughput TCR immunosequencing, statistical association of individual TCRs with disease status, and machine learning. Here is what the overall study found, with its caveats: It was suggested by the authors that the approach could potentially be generalized to other disease states and immunological phenotypes. A few of the identified cytomegalovirus-associated TCR beta chains were confirmed in vitro to be specific for cytomegalovirus antigens. While some public TCRs were present in many individuals, most TCR sequences turned up only very rarely across donors. In the study, 164 TCR beta chains were listed as associated with cytomegalovirus. All 120 or so repertoires were used to score co-occurrence in the validation cohort in a later analysis, because that analysis had no HLA typing for the cohort. The classifier was reported to diagnose cytomegalovirus status with high specificity and sensitivity in both the original and validation cohorts. In a later analysis, TCRs clustered in the first cohort were found to also tend to co-occur in the roughly 130 validation repertoires, with over 90% of cluster scores above 0.

Library preparation was by the immunoSEQ multiplex PCR assay. As for the authors' bioinformatics: A statistical classification framework was built for diagnosing cytomegalovirus status from the catalog of TCR beta chain sequences. As stored in TCRdb, this immuneACCESS dataset retains in-frame rearrangements with V and J assigned. A fraction of the clones does not appear; measured against another copy, unresolved V genes explain less than half of the discrepancy, and the remainder lacks a known reason. V and J calls and clone size are given by that table; D and trimming were obtained from the DNA. The sample records about 130,000 clones, 89% of which are singletons. The ten most abundant clones make up 3% to 3.5% of the sample. The donors were included in the validation cohort of 130 or so subjects, a group kept apart from the roughly 670-subject first cohort. CDR3 length: 15 amino acids, cysteine to phenylalanine. Kept here is only the CDR3 DNA, which spans 45 bases and is read in frame from base 1. V loses 0 bases at its end and J loses 6 bases; junction bases beyond the gene matches: 5. CDR1 and CDR2 were assigned from the germline V gene as SGDLS and YYNGEE.

On this clone itself: There is no known antigen for this receptor. No base quality values were provided; no much bigger clone lies one nucleotide off.

The material sequenced was PBMCs. This sequence was found in a man aged 25 to 40 in good health and CMV-seronegative. In this chain, TRBV9 is recombined with TRBJ1-4, and 7 junctional nucleotides match TRBD1. DNA sequence: TGTGCCAGCAGCGTAGAGGGCAGGGGGGATGAAAAACTGTTTTTT. Its coded protein is CASSVEGRGDEKLFF.